One and the same sample provided the 15 T cell receptor beta chains below, sequenced in a study of CD8 T cells in ankylosing spondylitis. Study-level results: Characteristic, it appeared, of ankylosing spondylitis blood was a TCR beta motif of several highly homologous variants.

Their antigens are not known. Each CDR3 protein gets one entry after TCRdb re-called the 5' RACE reads with MiXCR. Counted here are about 220,000 distinct CDR3 sequences, 6% to 8.5% occurring once; the ten biggest clones make up over 12%. Input material: blood, either unsorted or a sorted T cell fraction (not recorded which). These receptors originate from a male donor with ankylosing spondylitis.

CDR3 DNA: TGTGCCAGCAGATTACTCCAGGCGGCCGAGCAGTACTTC. Its protein is CASRLLQAAEQYF. The V gene is TRBV28, the J gene TRBJ2-7, with D unclear. The CDR3 has 13 residues. The germline gives CDR1 MDHEN, CDR2 SYDVKM. The V end lost 6 bases, the J end lost 6 bases, and 15 bases lay between the germline ends.

Comments on this clonotype: Germline and junction disagree at one end, which may indicate a read error. The chain links TRBV13 to TRBJ2-7, with D unclear. CDR1 and CDR2 from the germline V gene are PRHDT and FYEKMQ (reference sequence). The CDR3 length is 13 residues. Written as DNA, the CDR3 is TGTGCCATCAGCTCTGGGCTGACCTACGAGCAGTACTTC. It specifies CAISSGLTYEQYF.

The V and J genes are TRBV6-2 or TRBV6-3 and TRBJ1-5; D is unclear. This CDR3 is built from 13 residues. The V end was cut by 6 bases, the J end by 4 bases, with 10 bases between. From germline, CDR1 is MNHEY and CDR2 SVGEGT. DNA for the CDR3: TGTGCCAGCAGGGTAGGAGATAATCAGCCCCAGCATTTT. This sequence encodes CASRVGDNQPQHF.

This clonotype was found many times. The genes are TRBV20-1 and TRBJ2-7; D may be TRBD1 or TRBD2 (5 bases each). CDR3 length: 15 amino acids. Per germline, CDR1 DFQATT and CDR2 SNEGSKA (reference sequence). Between the trimmed V and J ends, which lost 0 bases and 3 bases, there was a span of 15 bases. The CDR3 region has the DNA TGCAGTGCTAGAGAGGGACCGCGAGGGGACTACGAGCAGTACTTC. Translated, it gives CSAREGPRGDYEQYF.

This clonotype showed up just a few times. The chain links TRBV4-1 to TRBJ2-5, with 9 bases fitting TRBD2. V was pared by 3 bases and J by 5 bases, with 7 bases of the junction left unmatched. The CDR3 is 15 residues long. The germline gives CDR1 MGHRA, CDR2 YSYEKL. In DNA, the CDR3 is TGCGCCAGCAGCCAGCGGGAGGGCCGAAGGGAGACCCAGTACTTC. Translated: CASSQREGRRETQYF.

This chain joins TRBV10-1 and TRBJ2-7; D is unresolved. CDR1 WNHNN and CDR2 SYGVQD come from the germline V gene (reference sequence). Trimming left V 1 base short and J 5 bases short, with 3 bases between. The CDR3 covers 11 residues. The CDR3 protein is CASSELNEQYF. Here the CDR3 DNA reads TGCGCCAGCAGTGAGTTAAACGAGCAGTACTTC.

This clonotype appeared many times. J is TRBJ2-3 and V is TRBV7-2; D call uncertain. The CDR3 contains 15 residues. The V end lost 5 bases, the J end lost 4 bases, and 16 bases lay between the germline ends. Germline CDR1 and CDR2: SGHTA and FQGNSA. CDR3 sequence: CASSAWTRGADTQYF. DNA of the CDR3: TGTGCCAGCAGCGCATGGACCCGAGGCGCAGATACGCAGTATTTT. Full variable domain (remainder filled in from reference TRBV7-2 and TRBJ2-3): GAGVSQSPSNKVTEKGKDVELRCDPISGHTALYWYRQSLGQGLEFLIYFQGNSAPDKSGLPSDRFSAERTGGSVSTLTIQRTQQEDSAVYLCASSAWTRGADTQYFGPGTRLTVL.

This clonotype was seen repeatedly, ten times or more. This sequence joins TRBV5-1 and TRBJ2-1, with D maybe TRBD2 (5 bases). The germline V gene has CDR1 SGHRS and CDR2 YFSETQ. Trimming pared 1 base from V and 9 bases from J, leaving 17 bases between. The CDR3 has 15 amino acids. The CDR3 bases are TGCGCCAGCAGCTTGCTTGAGGGCCCGGTGGGTGAGCAGTTCTTC. Translating gives CASSLLEGPVGEQFF.

This clonotype was found a few times. As DNA, the CDR3 is TGTGCCAGCAGCCCCGGGACAGGCAACCAAGAGACCCAGTACTTC. It translates to CASSPGTGNQETQYF. The chain uses TRBV3-1 and TRBJ2-5, with 8 bases that match TRBD1. This CDR3 has 15 amino acids. V was pared by 4 bases and J by 0 bases, with 4 bases of the junction left unmatched. The germline gives CDR1 LGHDT, CDR2 YNNKEL (reference sequence).

This clonotype was picked up many times. The chain is built from TRBV7-2 and TRBJ1-5; D unresolved. Deletions cut 6 bases from V and 1 base from J, with 13 bases between. This CDR3 region has 15 residues. CDR1 is SGHTA and CDR2 is FQGNSA in the germline V gene. The CDR3: CASRRDFRSNQPQHF. CDR3 DNA sequence: TGTGCCAGCAGGAGGGATTTTAGGAGCAATCAGCCCCAGCATTTT.

This clonotype was found many times. The chain links TRBV7-9 to TRBJ2-1; D may be TRBD2 (5 bases). The CDR3 sequence is 15 residues long. Between the trimmed V and J ends, which lost 2 bases and 9 bases, there was a span of 17 bases. CDR1 and CDR2 from the germline V gene are SEHNR and FQNEAQ (reference sequence). The CDR3 bases are TGTGCCAGCAGCTTACCAGCGGCAACGTGGGGTGAGCAGTTCTTC. Its translation is CASSLPAATWGEQFF.

About this clonotype: This may come from a read error, since a much larger clone is one base off. V gene TRBV15 combines with J gene TRBJ2-1, with D perhaps TRBD1 or TRBD2 (5 bases each). CDR3 length: 13 amino acids. V lost 5 bases and J lost 10, with 15 bases in between. Germline V gene lookup returns CDR1 LNHNV and CDR2 YYDKDF (reference sequence). CDR3 region: CATSEGLVNEQFF. The CDR3 nucleotides read TGTGCCACCAGCGAGGGGCTTGTGAACGAGCAGTTCTTC.

V gene TRBV6-1 combines with J gene TRBJ2-1; D is undetermined. The germline gives CDR1 MNHNS, CDR2 SASEGT. Trimming cost V 6 bases and J 0 bases, with 15 bases left between them. The CDR3 runs to 16 residues. The CDR3 DNA follows: TGTGCCAGCAGCTCTGCCTGGGGATACTCCTACAATGAGCAGTTCTTC. It encodes CASSSAWGYSYNEQFF.

This clonotype was observed at least ten times. The chain links TRBV12-3 or TRBV12-4 to TRBJ1-2, with a weak D call TRBD1 (6 bases). There are 13 residues in the CDR3. V was pared by 4 bases and J by 8 bases, with 14 bases between. The CDR3 loop reads CASSWLLDSGYTF. In DNA, the CDR3 is TGTGCCAGCAGTTGGCTCTTGGACAGCGGCTACACCTTC.

This clonotype was observed at least ten times. J is TRBJ1-5 and V is TRBV6-1; D ambiguous. V was cut by 4 bases and J by 4 bases, with 2 bases left in between. This CDR3 comprises 11 residues. Per germline, CDR1 MNHNS and CDR2 SASEGT. The CDR3 nucleotides are TGTGCCAGCAGTGGTAATCAGCCCCAGCATTTT. Translated: CASSGNQPQHF.